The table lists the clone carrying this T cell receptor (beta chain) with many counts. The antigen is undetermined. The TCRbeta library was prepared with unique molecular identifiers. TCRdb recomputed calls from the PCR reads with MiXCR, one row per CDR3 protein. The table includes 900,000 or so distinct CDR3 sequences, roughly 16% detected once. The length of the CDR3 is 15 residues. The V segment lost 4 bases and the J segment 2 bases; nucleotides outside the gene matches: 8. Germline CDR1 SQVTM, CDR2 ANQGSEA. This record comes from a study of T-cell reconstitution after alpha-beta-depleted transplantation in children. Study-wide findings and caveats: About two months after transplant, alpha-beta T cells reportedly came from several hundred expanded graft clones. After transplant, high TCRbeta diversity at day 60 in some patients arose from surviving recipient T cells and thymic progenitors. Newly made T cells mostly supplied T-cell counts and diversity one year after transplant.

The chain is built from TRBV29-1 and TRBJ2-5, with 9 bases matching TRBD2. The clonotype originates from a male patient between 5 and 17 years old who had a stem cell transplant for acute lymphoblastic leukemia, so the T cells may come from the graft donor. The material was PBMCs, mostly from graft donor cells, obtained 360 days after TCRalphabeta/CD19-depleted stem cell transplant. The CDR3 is CSVGGAGGLQETQYF. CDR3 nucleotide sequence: TGCAGCGTTGGGGGAGCGGGAGGTCTTCAAGAGACCCAGTACTTC.